Described below is a single TCR beta chain sequence and its context. The target antigen is unknown. This sample stems from a study of Tregs in tolerant kidney transplant recipients. Losses at the gene ends were 7 bases for V and 4 bases for J; bases not matched to a gene: 13. The CDR3 sequence is 16 residues long. Per the germline V gene, CDR1 is GTSNPN and CDR2 is SVGIG (reference sequence). Unstimulated Tregs (CD4+CD25+CD127-) and CD4+CD25- non-Tregs were sorted from PBMCs. Study results and caveats: Activated donor B cell expansion appeared to reveal the most relevant donor-specific TCRbeta repertoire. This study did not directly address biological reproducibility. Findings come from small patient numbers and require larger validation.

Profiled with immunoSEQ multiplex PCR; TCRdb holds only in-frame clones, not every one. The sample holds some 250,000 clones, around 81% seen once. The specimen was CD4+ T cells from blood. The J gene is TRBJ2-3, the V gene TRBV30; 11 bases are a match to TRBD2. The clonotype originates from a human donor in good health. The CDR3 here is CASLPLLAGGADTQYF. CDR3 sequence (DNA): TGTGCCTCCCTCCCCCTCCTAGCGGGAGGAGCAGATACGCAGTATTTT.